The 29 T cell receptor beta chains listed next were all sequenced from one sample in a study of identical twins. TCRdb fed the 5' RACE reads into MiXCR, producing one record per CDR3 protein. Altogether some 1,700,000 distinct CDR3 sequences are present, around 33% being singletons, with the ten largest covering about 0.3%. Source material: cord blood. Receptors originate from a newborn girl in good health.

This rearrangement joins TRBV12-3 or TRBV12-4 to TRBJ2-3; D is unclear. The V end was cut by 8 bases, the J end by 2 bases, with 14 bases between. CDR3 length equals 14 residues. The CDR3 nucleotides are TGTGCCAGCCGAATCTTCGGGTTCACAGATACGCAGTATTTT. It is translated as CASRIFGFTDTQYF.

The chain couples TRBV3-1 to TRBJ2-1; no reliable D call. V lost 2 bases to trimming and J lost 4 bases, with 6 bases between them. The CDR3 extends over 13 amino acids. Germline CDR1 LGHDT, CDR2 YNNKEL (reference sequence). The DNA of the CDR3 is TGTGCCAGCAGCCAAATAACTTACAATGAGCAGTTCTTC. It encodes CASSQITYNEQFF.

The chain carries TRBV20-1 and TRBJ2-3; D is perhaps TRBD1 (5 bases). The germline V and J ends were trimmed by 6 bases and 4 bases, with 20 bases remaining between them. In germline, CDR1 is DFQATT, CDR2 SNEGSKA (reference sequence). The CDR3 contains 15 residues. The CDR3 is CSAYKMRQGADTQYF. CDR3 bases: TGCAGTGCGTACAAGATGAGGCAGGGTGCAGATACGCAGTATTTT.

Details on this clonotype: A much larger clone lies a single base off, so this may be a read error. This chain joins TRBV24-1 and TRBJ2-4, with no clear D. CDR1 and CDR2 (germline): KGHDR, SFDVKD. The CDR3 runs to 13 residues. With 0 bases removed from V and 13 bases from J, the gap between germline ends came to 12 bases. As DNA, the CDR3 is TGTGCCACCAGTGATTTGGACAACAATGAGCAGTACTTC. Translating it yields CATSDLDNNEQYF.

The chain carries TRBV6-1 and TRBJ1-1; 8 bases are shared with TRBD1. CDR1 and CDR2 from the germline V gene are MNHNS and SASEGT. V trimming: 2 bases; J trimming: 3 bases; junction bases outside the gene matches: 5. The CDR3 contains 15 residues. The CDR3 coding sequence is TGTGCCAGCAGTGAATATGGGGACAGGTACACTGAAGCTTTCTTT. Translating it yields CASSEYGDRYTEAFF.

This clonotype is a singleton in its sample. The J gene is TRBJ2-5, the V gene TRBV2; D not resolved. This CDR3 has 12 residues. CDR1 is SNHLY and CDR2 is FYNNEI in the germline V gene. V was cut by 6 bases and J by 11 bases, with 16 bases left in between. The CDR3 sequence is CASRIRRDEQYF. CDR3 sequence (DNA): TGTGCCAGCAGGATAAGGCGCGATGAGCAGTACTTC.

The chain links TRBV3-1 to TRBJ2-7; maybe TRBD2 (5 bases). CDR3 length equals 13 residues. Germline V lookup: CDR1 LGHDT, CDR2 YNNKEL (reference sequence). Trimming removed 4 bases at V and 4 bases at J, with 11 bases between. DNA for the CDR3: TGTGCCAGCAGCCCTCTACTAGGTTACGAGCAGTACTTC. Amino acids: CASSPLLGYEQYF.

This clonotype was found a few times. J is TRBJ2-1 and V is TRBV7-2; 10 positions agree with TRBD1. CDR3 length equals 16 residues. CDR1 is SGHTA, CDR2 FQGNSA, per germline. V shed 2 bases and J 5 bases; nucleotides not matched to a gene: 6. Here the CDR3 reads CASSLISTGGNNEQFF. The CDR3 coding sequence is TGTGCCAGCAGCTTAATCTCGACAGGGGGCAACAATGAGCAGTTCTTC.

This clonotype was seen a handful of times. This sequence joins TRBV3-1 and TRBJ2-1; the D call may be TRBD1 or TRBD2 (5 bases each). This CDR3 contains 14 residues. Between the trimmed V and J ends, which lost 3 bases and 6 bases, there was a span of 12 bases. Germline-derived CDR1 and CDR2 are LGHDT and YNNKEL (reference sequence). Here the CDR3 DNA reads TGTGCCAGCAGCCATCGGGGCCGCCCCAATGAGCAGTTCTTC. Translation: CASSHRGRPNEQFF.

The J gene is TRBJ2-1, the V gene TRBV20-1; perhaps TRBD1 as D (5 bases). V was shortened by 0 bases and J by 9 bases, with 12 bases between the two germline ends. The CDR3 sequence is 13 residues long. Germline V CDR1 and CDR2: DFQATT, SNEGSKA (reference sequence). Here the CDR3 DNA reads TGCAGTGCTAGAGATCTAGGAAGGGGTGAGCAGTTCTTC. This sequence encodes CSARDLGRGEQFF.

This clonotype came up a few times. The chain recombines TRBV20-1 with TRBJ2-1; 9 bases map to TRBD2. V lost 6 bases and J lost 6; bases outside the gene matches: 9. CDR3 length: 14 residues. Germline V gene data show CDR1 as DFQATT and CDR2 as SNEGSKA (reference sequence). The CDR3 loop is CSAAMVAGVNEQFF. CDR3 in DNA: TGCAGTGCCGCAATGGTAGCGGGAGTCAATGAGCAGTTCTTC.

This chain links TRBV20-1 with TRBJ1-4, with a possible D match to TRBD1 (5 bases). With 3 bases removed from V and 8 bases from J, the gap between germline ends came to 19 bases. Germline CDR1 reads DFQATT; CDR2 reads SNEGSKA (reference sequence). The CDR3 is 15 residues long. CDR3 amino acids: CSARVRGANREKLFF. The CDR3 bases are TGCAGTGCTAGGGTCCGAGGGGCTAATAGGGAAAAACTGTTTTTT.

The rearrangement links TRBV7-9 to TRBJ1-2; TRBD1 might be the D (6 bases). V lost 0 bases and J lost 4, with 9 bases in between. This CDR3 comprises 14 residues. Germline CDR1 and CDR2: SEHNR and FQNEAQ (reference sequence). The CDR3 reads CASSLATTGYGYTF. CDR3 in DNA: TGTGCCAGCAGCTTAGCGACGACAGGCTATGGCTACACCTTC.

This clonotype was counted between two and nine times. The rearrangement links TRBV3-1 to TRBJ2-7; 10 bases agree with TRBD1. CDR3 size: 20 residues. Trimming cost V 2 bases and J 0 bases; bases outside gene matches: 16. CDR1 LGHDT and CDR2 YNNKEL come from the germline V gene (reference sequence). The CDR3 bases are TGTGCCAGCAGCCAAAACCTTCCTGACAGGGGGCAGTTGAGCTCCTACGAGCAGTACTTC. Amino acid sequence: CASSQNLPDRGQLSSYEQYF.

This chain links TRBV6-6 with TRBJ2-7, with D possibly being TRBD1 or TRBD2 (5 bases each). The CDR3 loop spans 16 amino acids. The germline gives CDR1 MNHNY, CDR2 SVGAGI (reference sequence). Trimming shortened V by 0 bases and J by 6 bases, and 18 bases separated the two germline ends. The CDR3, as DNA: TGTGCCAGCAGTTACTCTAGCGACAGTCGTACGTGCGAGCAGTACTTC. Translating it yields CASSYSSDSRTCEQYF.

This rearrangement joins TRBV5-1 to TRBJ2-7; D gene uncertain. Germline lookup yields CDR1 SGHRS and CDR2 YFSETQ. The CDR3 covers 13 residues. Trimming cost V 1 base and J 7 bases, with 12 bases left between them. CDR3 region: CASSLFPQSEQYF. The CDR3 DNA reads TGCGCCAGCAGCTTGTTCCCCCAATCTGAGCAGTACTTC.

The V call is TRBV20-1, the J call TRBJ2-7; 7 bases fit TRBD2. Germline lookup yields CDR1 DFQATT and CDR2 SNEGSKA (reference sequence). This CDR3 is 15 amino acids long. Unmatched junction bases numbered 12, after V lost 1 base and J lost 6 bases. CDR3 sequence reads: CSARGAGMLLGEQYF. The DNA for the CDR3 is TGCAGTGCTAGAGGAGCGGGGATGTTGCTAGGCGAGCAGTACTTC.

This chain's CDR3 is CASSRGGTGEKLFF. In nucleotides, the CDR3 is TGTGCCAGCAGCAGGGGAGGAACGGGCGAAAAACTGTTTTTT. The J gene is TRBJ1-4, the V gene TRBV7-2; tentative D call: TRBD1 (5 bases). Per germline, CDR1 SGHTA and CDR2 FQGNSA. V was shortened by 5 bases and J by 8 bases, with 15 bases between the two germline ends. The CDR3 is 14 residues long.

Comments on this clonotype: Compared with germline, one end of the junction differs, possibly owing to a read error. The V call is TRBV24-1, the J call TRBJ2-7; TRBD2 might be the D (6 bases). The CDR3 is 14 amino acids. Germline V gene sequence: CDR1 KGHDR, CDR2 SFDVKD. CDR3 residues: CAASGTENTYEQYF. The CDR3 DNA is TGTGCCGCCAGTGGGACTGAGAATACCTACGAGCAGTACTTC.

This chain connects TRBV3-1 to TRBJ1-2, with D maybe TRBD1 (6 bases). The CDR3 loop spans 18 amino acids. Germline assignment: CDR1 LGHDT and CDR2 YNNKEL (reference sequence). Trimming pared 1 base from V and 1 base from J, leaving 19 bases between. The CDR3 DNA reads as TGTGCCAGCAGCCAAGTGGGGGGCGGCTTAGTGCGTAACTATGGCTACACCTTC. It yields the protein CASSQVGGGLVRNYGYTF.

This clonotype came up a few times. This chain connects TRBV28 to TRBJ2-1; D is tentatively TRBD1 or TRBD2 (6 bases each). There are 17 residues in the CDR3. The V gene lost 5 bases and the J gene lost 7 bases, with 24 bases spanning the gap. Per the germline V gene, CDR1 is MDHEN and CDR2 is SYDVKM. The CDR3 loop reads CASSPSGGREGMNEQFF. The CDR3 nucleotides are TGTGCCAGCAGTCCTTCTGGGGGGCGGGAAGGAATGAATGAGCAGTTCTTC.

In this sample, this clonotype turned up a few times. The chain links TRBV20-1 to TRBJ2-1; the D gene could be TRBD1 or TRBD2 (5 bases each). The CDR3 is made up of 13 amino acids. Trimming cost V 5 bases and J 4 bases, with 12 bases left between them. Looked up from germline, CDR1 is DFQATT and CDR2 is SNEGSKA (reference sequence). CDR3 sequence: CSASGRLYNEQFF. The CDR3 DNA follows: TGCAGTGCTTCGGGACGGCTATACAATGAGCAGTTCTTC.

This clonotype has more than one count but fewer than ten. The chain links TRBV6-2 or TRBV6-3 to TRBJ2-7; D uncertain. The closer fit of TRBJ2-5 to the DNA end suggests the J call may be wrong. CDR1 is MNHEY and CDR2 is SVGEGT in the germline V gene. The CDR3 is made up of 14 amino acids. The CDR3 loop reads CASSYGPTRETQYF. As DNA, the CDR3 is TGTGCCAGCAGTTACGGCCCTACCAGGGAGACCCAGTACTTC.

This clonotype was seen only a few times. The chain is built from TRBV4-1 and TRBJ1-6; no clear D. Germline loops: CDR1 MGHRA, CDR2 YSYEKL. V gave up 1 base and J gave up 0 bases, with 10 bases separating them. This CDR3 contains 17 residues. CDR3 protein: CASSQGRQSSYNSPLHF. CDR3 DNA sequence: TGCGCCAGCAGCCAAGGGCGACAAAGCTCCTATAATTCACCCCTCCACTTT.

In its sample, this clonotype was seen many times. The chain uses TRBV20-1 and TRBJ2-1; 10 bases agree with TRBD2. Germline V gene data show CDR1 as DFQATT and CDR2 as SNEGSKA (reference sequence). This CDR3 spans 15 amino acids. V lost 2 bases and J lost 2; bases outside the gene matches: 3. CDR3 bases: TGCAGTGCTAGAAGCGGGACTAGCGCCTACAATGAGCAGTTCTTC. This sequence encodes CSARSGTSAYNEQFF.

The CDR3 sequence is CASSQGGSIPGEQFF. CDR3 DNA sequence: TGTGCCAGCAGCCAGGGGGGCAGTATTCCGGGTGAGCAGTTCTTC. The chain joins TRBV4-2 to TRBJ2-1; D is possibly TRBD1 or TRBD2 (6 bases each). The CDR3 has 15 amino acids. V lost 3 bases, J lost 9 bases, and 18 bases lay in between. CDR1 and CDR2 (germline): LGHNA, YNFKEQ.

This clonotype has just a few counts. This rearrangement joins TRBV24-1 to TRBJ2-5; 12 bases are shared with TRBD2. The CDR3 contains 17 residues. The V gene's germline CDR1 is KGHDR and CDR2 SFDVKD. V lost 6 bases, J lost 2 bases, and 9 bases stayed unmatched. The CDR3 protein is CATSPGLAGRRQETQYF. The CDR3 coding sequence is TGTGCCACCAGTCCGGGACTAGCGGGTAGAAGGCAAGAGACCCAGTACTTC.

There are a few counts of this clonotype. V is TRBV29-1 and J is TRBJ2-7; 11 bases line up with TRBD1. CDR1 and CDR2 (germline): SQVTM, ANQGSEA. V was pared by 5 bases and J by 5 bases, with 5 bases of the junction left unmatched. The CDR3 is 13 residues long. CDR3 amino acids: CSVFGTGGDEQYF. CDR3 nucleotides: TGCAGCGTTTTTGGGACAGGGGGAGACGAGCAGTACTTC.

This clonotype was seen once. A much larger clone sits a single nucleotide away, making a read error possible. The V and J genes are TRBV19 and TRBJ2-1; the match to TRBD2 covers 8 bases. The CDR3 is made up of 15 amino acids. With V trimmed by 1 base and J by 2 bases, 1 base remained unmatched. In germline, CDR1 is LNHDA, CDR2 SQIVND (reference sequence). The CDR3 protein is CASSIGTSTYNEQFF. The CDR3 nucleotides read TGTGCCAGTAGTATAGGGACTAGCACCTACAATGAGCAGTTCTTC.